This is a list of T cell receptor beta chains from one sample in a study of cytomegalovirus exposure and HLA in healthy donors. The data were produced by immunoSEQ multiplex PCR, yet TCRdb's version contains in-frame clones alone and is incomplete. This table has around 110,000 clones, 74% appearing once. The material sequenced was PBMCs. The receptors here all came from a middle-aged woman in good health and CMV-seropositive. The CDR3 runs from the conserved cysteine through the conserved F or W. Fields, in order: V gene, D gene, J gene, clone size, CDR3 protein, CDR3 DNA. D genes are given only for firm matches. Where a row states a size, it is once, few, many or the class of an expanded clone; other rows omit it.

>TRBV4-1|NA|TRBJ1-2|once
CASSQDPRGNYGYTF
TGCGCCAGCAGCCAAGATCCAAGGGGAAACTATGGCTACACCTTC
>TRBV7-7|TRBD1|TRBJ2-2|once
CASSLEGGRNTGELFF
TGTGCTAGCAGCTTAGAAGGGGGCAGGAACACCGGGGAGCTGTTTTTT
>TRBV4-1|TRBD1|TRBJ1-2|NA
CASSHPDRGHGYTF
TGCGCCAGCAGCCATCCGGACAGGGGGCATGGCTACACCTTC
>TRBV4-2|NA|TRBJ2-3|NA
CASSQAGHADTQYF
TGTGCCAGCAGCCAAGCAGGACACGCAGATACGCAGTATTTT
>TRBV21-1|NA|TRBJ2-3|many
CASTRWEAGEFTDTQYF
TGTGCCAGCACTCGCTGGGAGGCGGGGGAGTTCACAGATACGCAGTATTTT
>TRBV6-5|NA|TRBJ1-6|NA
CASNAGGMGSPLHF
TGTGCCAGCAACGCGGGGGGGATGGGTTCACCCCTCCACTTT
>TRBV15|TRBD1|TRBJ1-2|NA
CATSGDRALRGYTF
TGTGCCACCAGCGGGGACAGGGCCCTCCGGGGCTACACCTTC
>TRBV6-1|NA|TRBJ1-5|few
CASSDTGGQPQHF
TGTGCCAGCAGCGATACAGGCGGTCAGCCCCAGCATTTT
>TRBV6-6|NA|TRBJ2-3|NA
CASSFTESTQYF
TGTGCCAGCAGTTTTACAGAATCCACGCAGTATTTT
>TRBV7-3|TRBD1|TRBJ1-1|NA
CASSLQGDTEAFF
TGTGCCAGCAGCCTACAGGGGGACACTGAAGCTTTCTTT
>TRBV6-5|TRBD1|TRBJ1-2|NA
CASSYSGTGGDYGYTF
TGTGCCAGCAGTTACTCGGGAACAGGGGGCGACTATGGCTACACCTTC
>TRBV28|NA|TRBJ1-5|few
CASSRQNNQPQHF
TGTGCCAGCAGCAGACAGAACAATCAGCCCCAGCATTTT
>TRBV19|NA|TRBJ2-3|NA
CASTVNGQQDTQYF
TGTGCCAGTACCGTAAACGGACAGCAAGATACGCAGTATTTT
>TRBV6-5|TRBD2|TRBJ2-1|few
CASSYHVGRGGDEQFF
TGTGCCAGCAGTTACCACGTCGGGCGGGGGGGCGATGAGCAGTTCTTC
>TRBV13|TRBD1|TRBJ2-1|NA
CASSLDHSGGGDEQFF
TGTGCCAGCAGCTTAGACCATTCAGGGGGTGGGGATGAGCAGTTCTTC
>TRBV30|TRBD2|TRBJ2-2|NA
CAWGGLAGVTGELFF
TGTGCCTGGGGGGGACTAGCGGGGGTCACCGGGGAGCTGTTTTTT
>TRBV18|NA|TRBJ1-1|few
CASSPQGQQTAFF
TGTGCCAGCTCACCACAAGGACAGCAGACGGCTTTCTTT
>TRBV30|TRBD1|TRBJ1-1|NA
CAWSRDRANTEAFF
TGTGCCTGGAGTCGAGACAGGGCTAACACTGAAGCTTTCTTT
>TRBV7-9|NA|TRBJ1-1|NA
CASSFQEDTEAFF
TGTGCCAGCAGCTTCCAGGAGGACACTGAAGCTTTCTTT
>TRBV9|TRBD1|TRBJ1-4|NA
CASSDRTGTANEKLFF
TGTGCCAGCAGCGACAGGACCGGGACAGCTAATGAAAAACTGTTTTTT
>TRBV7-2|NA|TRBJ1-6|once
CASSLSGYGSSPLHF
TGTGCCAGCAGCCTATCCGGGTATGGGAGTTCACCCCTCCACTTT
>TRBV28|NA|TRBJ1-4|NA
CATGTTNEKLFF
TGTGCCACCGGGACAACTAATGAAAAACTGTTTTTT
>TRBV5-1|TRBD1|TRBJ2-5|once
CASSGGQTQETQYF
TGCGCCAGCAGCGGGGGACAGACCCAAGAGACCCAGTACTTC
>TRBV4-1|NA|TRBJ2-3|NA
CASSQDGAGGMTDTQYF
TGCGCCAGCAGCCAAGATGGGGCAGGGGGGATGACAGATACGCAGTATTTT
>TRBV9|NA|TRBJ1-2|NA
CASSAGGFDTEGYTF
TGTGCCAGCAGCGCGGGGGGGTTCGATACGGAAGGCTACACCTTC
>TRBV5-1|TRBD1|TRBJ1-4|NA
CASSLTTGMGEKLFF
TGCGCCAGCAGCTTAACGACAGGGATGGGTGAAAAACTGTTTTTT
>TRBV5-5|NA|TRBJ2-6|few
CASSLQGRIGANVLTF
TGTGCCAGCAGCTTGCAGGGGCGCATTGGGGCCAACGTCCTGACTTTC
>TRBV6-6|TRBD1|TRBJ1-4|NA
CASSLDRVGEKLFF
TGTGCCAGCAGCCTCGACAGGGTGGGTGAAAAACTGTTTTTT
>TRBV1|NA|TRBJ2-2|NA
CTSSQPTGTVGELFF
TGCACCAGCAGCCAACCGACAGGGACGGTCGGGGAGCTGTTTTTT
>TRBV13|TRBD1|TRBJ2-3|NA
CASSLWTGPGTDTQYF
TGTGCCAGCAGCCTGTGGACAGGGCCCGGCACAGATACGCAGTATTTT